One and the same sample provided the 5 T cell receptor beta chains below, sequenced in a study of blood T cell repertoires in COVID-19. The method was immunoSEQ multiplex PCR; TCRdb's version includes in-frame clones alone and lacks a portion of them. The data show about 42,000 clones, approximately 85% seen once. Specimen: peripheral blood. The receptor set was obtained from a human donor in a cohort sampled during active COVID-19.

This sequence joins TRBV9 and TRBJ2-5, with TRBD2 matching over 8 bases. V dropped 1 base and J dropped 3; count of bases not matched to a gene: 5. This CDR3 has 15 amino acids. Germline V gene lookup returns CDR1 SGDLS and CDR2 YYNGEE. The CDR3 loop reads CASSVRGTSKETQYF. The CDR3 DNA follows: TGTGCCAGCAGCGTACGGGGGACTAGTAAAGAGACCCAGTACTTC.

The J gene is TRBJ2-1, the V gene TRBV5-1; D is unclear. The CDR3 covers 15 residues. Germline V lookup: CDR1 SGHRS, CDR2 YFSETQ. The V end was cut by 1 base, the J end by 4 bases, with 12 bases between. The DNA of the CDR3 is TGCGCCAGCAGCTTGTCAGGAACGTCTTACAATGAGCAGTTCTTC. The encoded protein is CASSLSGTSYNEQFF.

The chain is built from TRBV19 and TRBJ2-2, with D perhaps TRBD1 (6 bases). Germline V gene sequence: CDR1 LNHDA, CDR2 SQIVND (reference sequence). Trimming took off 4 bases at V and 2 bases at J, with 8 bases between the two ends. The CDR3 contains 14 residues. CDR3 bases: TGTGCCAGTAGTACAGGGGTCAACACCGGGGAGCTGTTTTTT. Encoded protein: CASSTGVNTGELFF.

The count of this clone is one. This chain links TRBV7-9 with TRBJ2-7; D not resolved. Trimming left V 2 bases short and J 6 bases short, with 14 bases between. The CDR3 sequence is 14 residues long. The germline CDR1 and CDR2 sequences are SEHNR and FQNEAQ (reference sequence). CDR3 nucleotides: TGTGCCAGCAGCTTACCTTCGGAGACGACCGAGCAGTACTTC. This gives the protein CASSLPSETTEQYF.

The V call is TRBV3-1 (or the pseudogene TRBV3-2), the J call TRBJ2-2, with 12 bases matching TRBD2. The CDR3 loop spans 14 amino acids. Germline V gene sequence: CDR1 LGHDT, CDR2 YNNKEL (reference sequence). The J segment lost 8 bases and the V segment lost 4 bases, leaving 2 bases of the junction unmatched. The CDR3 region is CASSPTSGGGELFF. The CDR3 region has the DNA TGTGCCAGCAGCCCGACTAGCGGGGGTGGGGAGCTGTTTTTT.